The 22 T cell receptor beta chains given below trace back to one sample, sequenced in a study of cytomegalovirus exposure and HLA in healthy donors. The PCR had 60 Vbeta and 13 Jbeta primers. Generated by immunoSEQ multiplex PCR, the TCRdb table keeps only in-frame clones and is missing some. The sample lists approximately 150,000 clones, roughly 76% occurring once. Specimen: PBMCs. The receptors come from a woman in her twenties or thirties in good health and CMV-seronegative.

The rearrangement joins TRBV30 to TRBJ1-2; TRBD1 aligns across 7 bases. CDR3 length equals 13 residues. Unmatched junction bases numbered 3, after V lost 1 base and J lost 4 bases. Germline loops: CDR1 GTSNPN, CDR2 SVGIG (reference sequence). CDR3 sequence reads: CAWSDRGPYGYTF. For the CDR3, the DNA is TGTGCCTGGAGTGACAGGGGACCCTATGGCTACACCTTC.

The CDR3 nucleotides are TGTGCCAGCAGCTTCCGGGACAGTTACTACGAGCAGTACTTC. It is translated as CASSFRDSYYEQYF. The chain joins TRBV7-6 to TRBJ2-7; 7 nucleotides agree with TRBD1. The CDR3 consists of 14 residues. V shed 3 bases and J 3 bases; nucleotides not matched to a gene: 5. The germline CDR1 and CDR2 sequences are SGHVS and FNYEAQ.

This clone appeared a few times. The V gene is TRBV6-5, the J gene TRBJ1-1; D is unresolved. CDR3 length: 13 residues. Trimming took 4 bases from V and 3 from J, leaving 9 bases between them. Looked up from germline, CDR1 is MNHEY and CDR2 is SVGAGI. CDR3: CASSFRLDTEAFF. The CDR3 bases are TGTGCCAGCAGTTTCAGGTTGGACACTGAAGCTTTCTTT.

This chain links TRBV28 with TRBJ2-5; 10 bases map to TRBD1. J was trimmed by 5 bases and V by 5 bases; bases with no gene match: 11. Per the germline V gene, CDR1 is MDHEN and CDR2 is SYDVKM. The CDR3 loop spans 16 amino acids. CDR3: CASSTRTGGRWETQYF. CDR3 nucleotides: TGTGCCAGCAGTACCCGGACAGGGGGACGTTGGGAGACCCAGTACTTC.

This chain joins TRBV2 and TRBJ1-4; TRBD1 matches 10 bases. J lost 0 bases, V lost 4 bases, and 2 bases had no gene match. The CDR3 is made up of 16 amino acids. CDR1 is SNHLY, CDR2 FYNNEI, per germline. CDR3 nucleotide sequence: TGTGCCAGCAGTGGAGGACAGGGGGCAACTAATGAAAAACTGTTTTTT. Translating it yields CASSGGQGATNEKLFF.

This rearrangement joins TRBV6-5 to TRBJ2-2; 8 bases agree with TRBD2. Per germline, CDR1 MNHEY and CDR2 SVGAGI. Unmatched junction bases numbered 8, after V lost 11 bases and J lost 6 bases. The CDR3 has 13 amino acids. The CDR3 region has the DNA TGTGCCGTGCGGGGGGACTTAGCCGGGGAGCTGTTTTTT. Encoded protein: CAVRGDLAGELFF.

This chain links TRBV30 with TRBJ1-1; D is unclear. CDR1 is GTSNPN, CDR2 SVGIG, per germline (reference sequence). The V gene lost 2 bases and the J gene lost 3 bases, with 10 bases spanning the gap. The CDR3 sequence is 13 residues long. CDR3 protein: CAWSPLSYTEAFF. DNA of the CDR3: TGTGCCTGGAGTCCCCTAAGTTACACTGAAGCTTTCTTT.

The CDR3 here is CASSLRGQYDNSPLHF. The DNA of the CDR3 is TGTGCCAGCTCACTCCGCGGACAGTACGATAATTCACCCCTCCACTTT. The rearrangement joins TRBV18 to TRBJ1-6, with D perhaps TRBD1 (6 bases). CDR1 is KGHSH and CDR2 is LQKENI in the germline V gene. The CDR3 is made up of 16 amino acids. The V gene lost 4 bases and the J gene lost 5 bases, with 15 bases spanning the gap.

The chain combines TRBV30 with TRBJ2-5; 9 positions match TRBD2. The length of the CDR3 is 15 residues. Losses at the gene ends were 2 bases for V and 5 bases for J; bases not matched to a gene: 9. CDR1 and CDR2 (germline): GTSNPN, SVGIG (reference sequence). CDR3 sequence reads: CAWSNSGSGRETQYF. The CDR3 DNA reads as TGTGCCTGGAGTAATAGCGGGAGTGGGAGGGAGACCCAGTACTTC.

The chain couples TRBV2 to TRBJ1-2; D unclear. The germline V gene has CDR1 SNHLY and CDR2 FYNNEI. The CDR3 covers 13 residues. Trimming removed 10 bases at V and 8 bases at J, with 20 bases between. CDR3: CATPANLGGGYTF. The CDR3 DNA reads TGTGCCACCCCTGCCAACCTTGGAGGGGGCTACACCTTC.

The chain employs TRBV2 and TRBJ2-5; no clear D. The CDR3 sequence is 13 residues long. Trimming took 6 bases from V and 2 from J, leaving 10 bases between them. The germline gives CDR1 SNHLY, CDR2 FYNNEI. The CDR3 region is CASSSDIQETQYF. CDR3 nucleotide sequence: TGTGCCAGCAGCTCAGACATACAAGAGACCCAGTACTTC.

In DNA, the CDR3 is TGTGCCAGTAGTATAGTTCTAGCGCAGGAGCAGTTCTTC. Protein product: CASSIVLAQEQFF. The chain uses TRBV19 and TRBJ2-1; possible D gene TRBD2, 6 bases. Trimming stripped 1 base from V and 10 bases from J, with 11 bases between. Per germline, CDR1 LNHDA and CDR2 SQIVND (reference sequence). The CDR3 is 13 amino acids.

V is TRBV9 and J is TRBJ1-5, with TRBD1 matching 7 bases. The CDR3 runs 14 residues. V gave up 0 bases and J gave up 10 bases; unmatched junction bases: 7. Germline loops: CDR1 SGDLS, CDR2 YYNGEE. CDR3: CASSVGQGGEPQHF. As DNA, the CDR3 is TGTGCCAGCAGCGTAGGTCAGGGGGGTGAACCCCAGCATTTT.

Concerning this clone: At one boundary the junction diverges from the germline segment, which might be a read error. V gene TRBV7-9 combines with J gene TRBJ2-7; TRBD1 aligns across 7 bases. This CDR3 comprises 18 residues. Germline CDR1 SEHNR, CDR2 FQNEAQ (reference sequence). Here the CDR3 reads CSSSPLAPQGSKAYEQYF. The DNA of the CDR3 is TGTTCCAGCAGCCCGTTAGCCCCACAGGGGTCGAAGGCTTACGAGCAGTACTTC.

This clone was seen once. This chain uses TRBV4-1 with TRBJ2-2, with D uncertain. Germline loops: CDR1 MGHRA, CDR2 YSYEKL. The V and J ends lost 3 bases and 1 base respectively, with 12 bases between them. This CDR3 is built from 16 residues. The CDR3 is CASSHGVSWNTGELFF. CDR3 nucleotides: TGCGCCAGCAGCCACGGAGTGTCGTGGAACACCGGGGAGCTGTTTTTT.

The chain links TRBV18 to TRBJ1-3, with a tentative D call TRBD1 (5 bases). Germline assignment: CDR1 KGHSH and CDR2 LQKENI. The V and J ends lost 6 bases and 4 bases respectively, with 16 bases between them. The CDR3 extends over 15 amino acids. CDR3 sequence reads: CASSELGGLGNTIYF. In DNA, the CDR3 is TGTGCCAGCTCTGAACTCGGGGGTTTAGGAAACACCATATATTTT.

V usage is TRBV28 and J usage is TRBJ2-7; maybe TRBD2 (7 bases). This CDR3 is built from 14 residues. Trimming left V 6 bases short and J 6 bases short, with 18 bases between. CDR1 MDHEN and CDR2 SYDVKM come from the germline V gene. CDR3 nucleotide sequence: TGTGCCAGCAGCCCTGGGGGGGGGCGCGCCGAGCAGTACTTC. Translated, it gives CASSPGGGRAEQYF.

This clone was picked up a small number of times. The chain links TRBV2 to TRBJ2-1, with D perhaps matching TRBD2 (5 bases). In germline, CDR1 is SNHLY, CDR2 FYNNEI. Trimming shortened V by 3 bases and J by 11 bases, and 11 bases separated the two germline ends. This CDR3 is built from 12 residues. CDR3 bases: TGTGCCAGCAGTGAGGTCGGAGGAAAGCAGTTCTTC. As protein: CASSEVGGKQFF.

This clone turned up a few times. CDR3 in DNA: TGTGCCAGCAGCTTGGGTCAGGTGAACACTGAAGCTTTCTTT. Its translation is CASSLGQVNTEAFF. This chain uses TRBV5-4 with TRBJ1-1; D not certain. The germline V gene has CDR1 SGHNT and CDR2 YYREEE (reference sequence). V was clipped by 0 bases and J by 0 bases, with 6 bases between them. The CDR3 extends over 14 amino acids.

V usage is TRBV25-1 and J usage is TRBJ2-5, with D possibly matching TRBD2 (6 bases). This CDR3 region has 14 residues. CDR1 and CDR2 (germline): MGHDK, SYGVNS. V gave up 4 bases and J gave up 5 bases, with 14 bases separating them. CDR3 loop: CASSAWGGEETQYF. CDR3 nucleotide sequence: TGTGCCAGCAGTGCCTGGGGCGGGGAGGAGACCCAGTACTTC. The whole variable domain, remainder taken from reference TRBV25-1 and TRBJ2-5, is EADIYQTPRYLVIGTGKKITLECSQTMGHDKMYWYQQDPGMELHLIHYSYGVNSTEKGDLSSESTVSRIRTEHFPLTLESARPSHTSQYLCASSAWGGEETQYFGPGTRLLVL.

With regard to this clone: One junction end does not reproduce the germline sequence, and a read error may be involved. V is TRBV2 and J is TRBJ1-2; D is unclear. CDR3 length equals 12 residues. Germline V gene sequence: CDR1 SNHLY, CDR2 FYNNEI. The CDR3 coding sequence is TGTGCCAGCAGCCACGAGGTATCGATCACCATCTTC. This translates into CASSHEVSITIF.

V is TRBV27 and J is TRBJ2-7; D remains unclear. V shed 7 bases and J shed 5 bases, with 18 bases lying between them. From germline, CDR1 is MNHEY and CDR2 SMNVEV (reference sequence). CDR3 length equals 14 residues. The CDR3 DNA reads TGTGCCAGCACCCCAGTTGGCACCAGTAACGAGCAGTACTTC. Residues: CASTPVGTSNEQYF.